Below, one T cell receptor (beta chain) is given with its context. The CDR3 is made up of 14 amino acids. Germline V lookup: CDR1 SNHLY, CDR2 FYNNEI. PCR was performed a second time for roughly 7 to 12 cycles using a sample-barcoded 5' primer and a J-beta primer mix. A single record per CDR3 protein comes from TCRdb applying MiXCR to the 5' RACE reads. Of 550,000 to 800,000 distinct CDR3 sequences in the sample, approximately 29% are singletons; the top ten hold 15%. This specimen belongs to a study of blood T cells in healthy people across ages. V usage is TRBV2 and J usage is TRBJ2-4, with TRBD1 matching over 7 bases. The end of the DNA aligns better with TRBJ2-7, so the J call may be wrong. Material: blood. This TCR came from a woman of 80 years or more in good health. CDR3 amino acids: CASSEVRGRYEQYF. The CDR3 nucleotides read TGTGCCAGCAGTGAAGTGAGGGGGCGGTACGAGCAGTACTTC.